What follows are 7 T cell receptor beta chains derived from one specimen sequenced in a study of control samples from healthy donors and cancer patients. The method was immunoSEQ multiplex PCR; TCRdb's version includes in-frame clones alone and lacks a portion of them. Among about 180,000 clones, around 90% were seen once, and the ten largest hold 1.4%. Sequencing was done on a sample of blood. The receptors shown here come from a man aged 30 to 45 in good health.

This chain links TRBV10-2 with TRBJ1-5; D might be TRBD1 (6 bases). V dropped 1 base and J dropped 3 bases, with 16 bases sitting between them. CDR1 WSHSY and CDR2 SAAADI come from the germline V gene. The CDR3 is 17 residues long. The DNA for the CDR3 is TGCGCCAGCAGTGAGTTTTTAGGACGGACAGTCAATCAGCCCCAGCATTTT. It codes for CASSEFLGRTVNQPQHF.

On this clone: The same CDR3 can be traced to other DNA sequences in this sample. V gene TRBV24-1 combines with J gene TRBJ1-5; D is unresolved. Looked up from germline, CDR1 is KGHDR and CDR2 is SFDVKD. The CDR3 sequence is 12 residues long. Trimming shortened V by 3 bases and J by 3 bases, and 2 bases separated the two germline ends. The CDR3 reads CATSDLNQPQHF. CDR3 DNA sequence: TGTGCCACCAGTGATCTCAATCAGCCCCAGCATTTT.

A single count supports this clone. The chain carries TRBV9 and TRBJ2-5, with 7 bases aligning to TRBD1. The CDR3 consists of 14 residues. Germline CDR1 reads SGDLS; CDR2 reads YYNGEE. V lost 4 bases, J lost 2 bases, and 5 bases stayed unmatched. The CDR3 loop is CASSRTGNQETQYF. Written as DNA, the CDR3 is TGTGCCAGCAGCCGGACAGGTAATCAAGAGACCCAGTACTTC.

The V gene is TRBV9, the J gene TRBJ2-5; no definite D call. Germline V lookup: CDR1 SGDLS, CDR2 YYNGEE. The CDR3 covers 14 residues. Trimming cost V 2 bases and J 5 bases, with 13 bases left between them. The CDR3 sequence: CASSVQGRRETQYF. In DNA, the CDR3 is TGTGCCAGCAGCGTCCAAGGGCGCAGGGAGACCCAGTACTTC.

In this sample, this clone turned up many times. For the CDR3, the DNA is TGTGCTTATCAGGACAGGGAGGACACTGAAGCTTTCTTT. Translation: CAYQDREDTEAFF. This chain links TRBV2 with TRBJ1-1, with TRBD1 identical over 8 bases. This CDR3 is 13 amino acids long. Germline V CDR1 and CDR2: SNHLY, FYNNEI.

The chain links TRBV9 to TRBJ2-3; D gene unclear. This CDR3 comprises 14 residues. Germline CDR1 SGDLS, CDR2 YYNGEE. V lost 4 bases, J lost 4 bases, and 13 bases lay in between. The CDR3 coding sequence is TGTGCCAGCAGCCCCGAGGTTCGCCCAGATACGCAGTATTTT. This gives the protein CASSPEVRPDTQYF.

The genes are TRBV5-1 and TRBJ1-2; no definite D call. Germline values: CDR1 SGHRS, CDR2 YFSETQ. V lost 4 bases, J lost 8 bases, and 18 bases lay in between. The CDR3 has 14 residues. In DNA form, the CDR3 reads TGCGCCAGCAGCGTGTCCGGGCCCCTCAACGGCTACACCTTC. Its protein product is CASSVSGPLNGYTF. Based on the CDR3 plus reference TRBV5-1 and TRBJ1-2, the full variable domain is KAGVTQTPRYLIKTRGQQVTLSCSPISGHRSVSWYQQTPGQGLQFLFEYFSETQRNKGNFPGRFSGRQFSNSRSEMNVSTLELGDSALYLCASSVSGPLNGYTFGSGTRLTVV.